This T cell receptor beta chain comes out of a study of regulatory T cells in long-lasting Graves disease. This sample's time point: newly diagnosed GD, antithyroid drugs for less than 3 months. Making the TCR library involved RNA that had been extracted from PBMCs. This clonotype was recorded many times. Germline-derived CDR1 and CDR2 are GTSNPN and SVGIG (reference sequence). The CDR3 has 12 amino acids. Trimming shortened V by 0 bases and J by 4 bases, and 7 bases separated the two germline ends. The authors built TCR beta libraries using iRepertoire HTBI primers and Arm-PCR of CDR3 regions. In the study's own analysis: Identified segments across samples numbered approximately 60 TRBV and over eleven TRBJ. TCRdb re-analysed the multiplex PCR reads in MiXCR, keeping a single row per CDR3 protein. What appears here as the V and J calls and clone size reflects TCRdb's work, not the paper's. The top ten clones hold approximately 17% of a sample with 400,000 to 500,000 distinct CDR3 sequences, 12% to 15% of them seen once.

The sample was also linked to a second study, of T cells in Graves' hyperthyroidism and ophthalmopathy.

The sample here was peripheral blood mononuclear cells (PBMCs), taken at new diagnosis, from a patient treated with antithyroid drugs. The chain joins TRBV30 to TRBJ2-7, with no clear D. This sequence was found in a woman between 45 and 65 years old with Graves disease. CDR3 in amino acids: CAWSVQHYEQYF. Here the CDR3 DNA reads TGTGCCTGGAGTGTACAGCATTACGAGCAGTACTTC.